This T cell receptor beta chain was sequenced during a study of T-cell reconstitution after alpha-beta-depleted transplantation in children. This sample's TCRbeta library carried unique molecular identifier barcodes. Each CDR3 protein gets one entry after TCRdb re-called the PCR reads with MiXCR. The sample contains around 600,000 distinct CDR3 sequences, roughly 15% of which appear only once. Sequences were derived from PBMCs from the stem cell graft donor, sampled from the stem cell graft. This receptor was taken from a human donor who donated a stem cell graft to a child with acute myeloid leukemia.

CDR3 nucleotides: TGTGCCAGCAGTCCCGGGACAGGGGCTTTCCATAGCAATCAGCCCCAGCATTTT. The encoded protein is CASSPGTGAFHSNQPQHF. The chain uses TRBV6-1 and TRBJ1-5; 10 bases agree with TRBD1. Per germline, CDR1 MNHNS and CDR2 SASEGT. CDR3 length: 18 amino acids. Germline trimming cut 5 bases from V and 0 bases from J; bases unmatched to any gene: 10.